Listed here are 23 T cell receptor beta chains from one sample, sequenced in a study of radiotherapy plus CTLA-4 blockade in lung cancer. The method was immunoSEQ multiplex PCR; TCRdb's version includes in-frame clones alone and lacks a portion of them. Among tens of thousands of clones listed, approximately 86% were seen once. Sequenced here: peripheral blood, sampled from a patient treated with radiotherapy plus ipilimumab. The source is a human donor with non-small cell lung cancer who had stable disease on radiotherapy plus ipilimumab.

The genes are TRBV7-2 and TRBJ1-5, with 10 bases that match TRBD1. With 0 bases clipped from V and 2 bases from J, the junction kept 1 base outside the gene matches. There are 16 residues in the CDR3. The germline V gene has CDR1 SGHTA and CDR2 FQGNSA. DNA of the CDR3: TGTGCCAGCAGCTTAGCCGGGACAGGGGGCAATCAGCCCCAGCATTTT. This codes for CASSLAGTGGNQPQHF.

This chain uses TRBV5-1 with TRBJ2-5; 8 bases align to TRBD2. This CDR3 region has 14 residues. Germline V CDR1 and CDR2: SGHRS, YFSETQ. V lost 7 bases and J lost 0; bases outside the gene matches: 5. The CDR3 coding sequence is TGCGCCAGCTCGCGGGGGGCGAACCAAGAGACCCAGTACTTC. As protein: CASSRGANQETQYF.

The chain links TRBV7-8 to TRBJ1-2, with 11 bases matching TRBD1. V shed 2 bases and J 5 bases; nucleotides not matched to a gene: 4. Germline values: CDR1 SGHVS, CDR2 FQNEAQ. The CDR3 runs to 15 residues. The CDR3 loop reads CASSLQDRGLYGYTF. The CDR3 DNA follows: TGTGCCAGCAGCTTACAGGACAGGGGGCTTTATGGCTACACCTTC.

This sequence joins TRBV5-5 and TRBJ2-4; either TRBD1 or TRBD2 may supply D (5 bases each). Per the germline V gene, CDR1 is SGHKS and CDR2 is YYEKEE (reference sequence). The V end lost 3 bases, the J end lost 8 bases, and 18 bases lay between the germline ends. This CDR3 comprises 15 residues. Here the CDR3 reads CASSSVGTDGHIQYF. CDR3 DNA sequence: TGTGCCAGCAGCTCCGTTGGGACGGACGGTCACATTCAGTACTTC.

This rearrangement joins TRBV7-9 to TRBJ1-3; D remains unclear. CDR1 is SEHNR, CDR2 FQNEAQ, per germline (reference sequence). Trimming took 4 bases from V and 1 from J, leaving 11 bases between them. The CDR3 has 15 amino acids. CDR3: CASSSDARSGNTIYF. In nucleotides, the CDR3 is TGTGCCAGCAGCTCAGATGCCCGGTCTGGAAACACCATATATTTT.

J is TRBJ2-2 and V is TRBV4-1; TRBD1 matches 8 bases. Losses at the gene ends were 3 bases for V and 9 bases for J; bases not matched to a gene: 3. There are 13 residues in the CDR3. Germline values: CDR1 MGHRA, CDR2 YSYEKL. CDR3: CASSHDRGRELFF. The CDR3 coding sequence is TGCGCCAGCAGCCATGACAGGGGTAGGGAGCTGTTTTTT.

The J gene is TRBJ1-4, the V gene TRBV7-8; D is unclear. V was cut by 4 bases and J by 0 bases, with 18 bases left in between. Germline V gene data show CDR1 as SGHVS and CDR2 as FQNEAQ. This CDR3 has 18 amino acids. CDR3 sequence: CASSSHPPTAPTNEKLFF. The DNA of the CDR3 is TGTGCCAGCAGCTCCCACCCTCCGACCGCCCCAACTAATGAAAAACTGTTTTTT. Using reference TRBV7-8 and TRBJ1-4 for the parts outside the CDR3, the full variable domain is GAGVSQSPRYKVAKRGQDVALRCDPISGHVSLFWYQQALGQGPEFLTYFQNEAQLDKSGLPSDRFFAERPEGSVSTLKIQRTQQEDSAVYLCASSSHPPTAPTNEKLFFGSGTQLSVL.

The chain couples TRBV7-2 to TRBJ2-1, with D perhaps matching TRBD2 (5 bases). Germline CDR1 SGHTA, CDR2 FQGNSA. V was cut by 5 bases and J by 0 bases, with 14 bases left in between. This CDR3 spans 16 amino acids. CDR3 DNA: TGTGCCAGCAGCAATACGCGAGGGAGCTCCTACAATGAGCAGTTCTTC. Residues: CASSNTRGSSYNEQFF. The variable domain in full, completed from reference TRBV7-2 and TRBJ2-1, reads GAGVSQSPSNKVTEKGKDVELRCDPISGHTALYWYRQSLGQGLEFLIYFQGNSAPDKSGLPSDRFSAERTGGSVSTLTIQRTQQEDSAVYLCASSNTRGSSYNEQFFGPGTRLTVL.

CDR3: CSVWDIRDTQYF. Written as DNA, the CDR3 is TGCAGCGTCTGGGACATCCGGGATACGCAGTATTTT. This chain uses TRBV29-1 with TRBJ2-3; a weak D match, TRBD1 (6 bases). Germline V gene lookup returns CDR1 SQVTM and CDR2 ANQGSEA. The V gene lost 6 bases and the J gene lost 6 bases, with 13 bases spanning the gap. The CDR3 sequence is 12 residues long.

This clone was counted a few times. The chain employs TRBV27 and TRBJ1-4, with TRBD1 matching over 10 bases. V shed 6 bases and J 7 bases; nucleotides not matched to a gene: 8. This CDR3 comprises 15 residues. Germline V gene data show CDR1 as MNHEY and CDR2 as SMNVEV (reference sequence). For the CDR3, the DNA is TGTGCCAGCAGCCGGTCCCGGGACAGGGGTGAAAAACTGTTTTTT. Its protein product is CASSRSRDRGEKLFF.

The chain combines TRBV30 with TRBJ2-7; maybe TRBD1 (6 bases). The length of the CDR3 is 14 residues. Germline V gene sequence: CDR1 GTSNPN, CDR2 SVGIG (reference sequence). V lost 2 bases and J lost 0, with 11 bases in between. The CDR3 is CAWSRLQGSYEQYF. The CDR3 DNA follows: TGTGCCTGGAGTCGTTTACAGGGCTCCTACGAGCAGTACTTC.

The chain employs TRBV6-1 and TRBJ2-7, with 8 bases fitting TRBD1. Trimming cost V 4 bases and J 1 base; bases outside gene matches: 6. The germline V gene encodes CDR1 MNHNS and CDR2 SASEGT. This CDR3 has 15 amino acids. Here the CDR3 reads CASSGRDRQSYEQYF. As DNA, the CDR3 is TGTGCCAGCAGTGGCCGGGACAGGCAATCCTACGAGCAGTACTTC.

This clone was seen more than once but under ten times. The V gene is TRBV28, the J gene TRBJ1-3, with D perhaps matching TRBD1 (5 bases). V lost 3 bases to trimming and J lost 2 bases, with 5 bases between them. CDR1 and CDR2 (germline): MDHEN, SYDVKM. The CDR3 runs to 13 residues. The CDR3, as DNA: TGTGCCAGCAGTTTGGGGGCTGGAAACACCATATATTTT. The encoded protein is CASSLGAGNTIYF.

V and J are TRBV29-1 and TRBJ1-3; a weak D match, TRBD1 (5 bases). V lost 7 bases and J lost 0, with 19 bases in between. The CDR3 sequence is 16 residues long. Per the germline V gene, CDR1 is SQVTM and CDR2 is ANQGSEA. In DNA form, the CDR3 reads TGCAGCGCCGGGGAACCGGGACCCAGCTCTGGAAACACCATATATTTT. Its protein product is CSAGEPGPSSGNTIYF.

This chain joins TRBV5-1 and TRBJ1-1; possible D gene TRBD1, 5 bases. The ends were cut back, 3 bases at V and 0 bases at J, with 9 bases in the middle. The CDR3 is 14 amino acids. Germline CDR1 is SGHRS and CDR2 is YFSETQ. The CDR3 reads CASSSDIVNTEAFF. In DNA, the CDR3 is TGCGCCAGCAGCTCGGACATCGTGAACACTGAAGCTTTCTTT.

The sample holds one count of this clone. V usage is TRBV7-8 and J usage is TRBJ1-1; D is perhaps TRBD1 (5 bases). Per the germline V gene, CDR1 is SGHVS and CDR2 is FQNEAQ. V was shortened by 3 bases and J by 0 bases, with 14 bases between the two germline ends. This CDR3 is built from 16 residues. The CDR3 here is CASSFIQGLVNTEAFF. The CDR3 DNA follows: TGTGCCAGCAGCTTTATTCAGGGCCTGGTGAACACTGAAGCTTTCTTT.

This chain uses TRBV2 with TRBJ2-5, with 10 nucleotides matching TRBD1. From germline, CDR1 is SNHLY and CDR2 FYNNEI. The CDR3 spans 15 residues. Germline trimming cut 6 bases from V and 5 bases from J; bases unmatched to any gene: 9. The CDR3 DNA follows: TGTGCCAGCAGGAGACCGGGACAGGGGAGCGAGACCCAGTACTTC. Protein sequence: CASRRPGQGSETQYF. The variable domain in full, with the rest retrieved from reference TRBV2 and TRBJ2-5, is EPEVTQTPSHQVTQMGQEVILRCVPISNHLYFYWYRQILGQKVEFLVSFYNNEISEKSEIFDDQFSVERPDGSNFTLKIRSTKLEDSAMYFCASRRPGQGSETQYFGPGTRLLVL.

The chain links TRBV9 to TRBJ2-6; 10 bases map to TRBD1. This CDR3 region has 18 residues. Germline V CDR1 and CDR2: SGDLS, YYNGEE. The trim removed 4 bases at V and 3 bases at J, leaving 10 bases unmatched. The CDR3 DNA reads TGTGCCAGCAGCAGCCGGGACAGGGGCGCTAGTGGGGCCAACGTCCTGACTTTC. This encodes CASSSRDRGASGANVLTF.

CDR3 coding DNA: TGTGCCAGCAGTCGCGGAGTTCAGGGTGAGCAGTTCTTC. Its protein is CASSRGVQGEQFF. This chain connects TRBV28 to TRBJ2-1, with D perhaps matching TRBD1 (5 bases). The CDR3 spans 13 residues. Germline lookup yields CDR1 MDHEN and CDR2 SYDVKM. The germline V and J ends were trimmed by 5 bases and 9 bases, with 14 bases remaining between them.

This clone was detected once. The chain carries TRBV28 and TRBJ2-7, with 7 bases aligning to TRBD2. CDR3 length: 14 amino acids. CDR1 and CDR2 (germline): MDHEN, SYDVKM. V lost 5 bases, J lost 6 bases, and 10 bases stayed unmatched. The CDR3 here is CASSLLAIKGEQYF. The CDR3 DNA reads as TGTGCCAGCAGTCTACTAGCGATCAAAGGCGAGCAGTACTTC.

The CDR3, as DNA: TGTGCCAGCTCACCAGGGGCTAGTGGGACTGAAGCTTTCTTT. Translated: CASSPGASGTEAFF. The chain couples TRBV18 to TRBJ1-1; D is perhaps TRBD1 (5 bases). CDR1 and CDR2 (germline): KGHSH, LQKENI. Between the trimmed V and J ends, which lost 2 bases and 5 bases, there was a span of 12 bases. This CDR3 comprises 14 residues.

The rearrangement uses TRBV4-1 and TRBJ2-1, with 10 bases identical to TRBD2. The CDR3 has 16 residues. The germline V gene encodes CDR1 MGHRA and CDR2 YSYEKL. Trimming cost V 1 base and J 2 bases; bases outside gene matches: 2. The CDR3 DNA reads TGCGCCAGCAGCCAAGCGCTAGCGGGAGCCTACAATGAGCAGTTCTTC. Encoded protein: CASSQALAGAYNEQFF.

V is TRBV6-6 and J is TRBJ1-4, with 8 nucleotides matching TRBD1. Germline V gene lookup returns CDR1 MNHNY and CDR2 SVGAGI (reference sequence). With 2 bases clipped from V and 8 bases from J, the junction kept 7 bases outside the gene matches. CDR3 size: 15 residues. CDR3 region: CASSYGTGNREKLFF. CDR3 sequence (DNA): TGTGCCAGCAGTTACGGGACAGGTAATCGCGAAAAACTGTTTTTT.